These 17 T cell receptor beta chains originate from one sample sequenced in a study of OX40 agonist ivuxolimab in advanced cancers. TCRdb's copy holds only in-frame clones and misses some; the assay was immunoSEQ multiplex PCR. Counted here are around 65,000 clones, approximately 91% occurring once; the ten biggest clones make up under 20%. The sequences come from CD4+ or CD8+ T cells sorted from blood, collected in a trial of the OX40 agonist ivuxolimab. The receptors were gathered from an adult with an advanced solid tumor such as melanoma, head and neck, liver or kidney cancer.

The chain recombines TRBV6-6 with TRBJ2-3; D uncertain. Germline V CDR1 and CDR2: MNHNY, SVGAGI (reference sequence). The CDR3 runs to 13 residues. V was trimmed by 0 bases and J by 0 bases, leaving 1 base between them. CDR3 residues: CASSYSSTDTQYF. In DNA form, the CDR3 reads TGTGCCAGCAGTTACTCTAGCACAGATACGCAGTATTTT.

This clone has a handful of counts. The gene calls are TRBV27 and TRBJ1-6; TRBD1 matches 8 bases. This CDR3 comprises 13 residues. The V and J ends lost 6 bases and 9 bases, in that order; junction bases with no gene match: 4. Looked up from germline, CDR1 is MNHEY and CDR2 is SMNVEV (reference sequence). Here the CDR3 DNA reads TGTGCCAGCAGGAACAGGGGGGTTTCACCCCTCCACTTT. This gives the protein CASRNRGVSPLHF.

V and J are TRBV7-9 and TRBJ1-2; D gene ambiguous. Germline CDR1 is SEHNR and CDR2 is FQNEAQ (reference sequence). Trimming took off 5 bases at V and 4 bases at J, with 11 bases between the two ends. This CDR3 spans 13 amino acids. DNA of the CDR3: TGTGCCAGCAGCGACGACGGACCCTATGGCTACACCTTC. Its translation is CASSDDGPYGYTF.

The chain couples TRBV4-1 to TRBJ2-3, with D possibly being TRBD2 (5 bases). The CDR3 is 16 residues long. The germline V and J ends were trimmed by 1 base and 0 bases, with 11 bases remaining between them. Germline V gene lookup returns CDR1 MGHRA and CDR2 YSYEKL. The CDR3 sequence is CASSQVAADSTDTQYF. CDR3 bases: TGCGCCAGCAGCCAAGTGGCAGCGGACAGCACAGATACGCAGTATTTT.

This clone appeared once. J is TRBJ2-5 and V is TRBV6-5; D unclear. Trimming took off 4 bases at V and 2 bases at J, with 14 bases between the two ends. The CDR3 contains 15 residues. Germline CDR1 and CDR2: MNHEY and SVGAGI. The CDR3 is CASSLWQAGQETQYF. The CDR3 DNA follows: TGTGCCAGCAGTTTATGGCAGGCTGGTCAAGAGACCCAGTACTTC.

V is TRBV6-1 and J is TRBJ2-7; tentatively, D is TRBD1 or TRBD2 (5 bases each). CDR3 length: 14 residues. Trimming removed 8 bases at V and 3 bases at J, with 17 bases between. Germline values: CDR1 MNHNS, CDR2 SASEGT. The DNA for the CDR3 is TGTGCCAGCGAGGGGACGGAATCCCTCTACGAGCAGTACTTC. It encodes CASEGTESLYEQYF.

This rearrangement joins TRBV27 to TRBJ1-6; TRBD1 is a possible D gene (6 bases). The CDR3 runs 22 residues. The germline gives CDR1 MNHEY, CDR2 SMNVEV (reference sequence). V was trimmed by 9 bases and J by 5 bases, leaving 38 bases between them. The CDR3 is CASQFIPRGPEGMNYDNSPLHF. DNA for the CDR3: TGTGCCAGTCAGTTTATCCCTCGGGGGCCGGAGGGGATGAATTACGATAATTCACCCCTCCACTTT.

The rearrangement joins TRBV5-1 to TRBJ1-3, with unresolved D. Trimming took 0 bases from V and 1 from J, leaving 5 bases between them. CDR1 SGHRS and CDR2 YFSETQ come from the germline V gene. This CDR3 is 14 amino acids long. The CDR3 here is CASSLGASGNTIYF. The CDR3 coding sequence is TGCGCCAGCAGCTTGGGGGCTTCTGGAAACACCATATATTTT. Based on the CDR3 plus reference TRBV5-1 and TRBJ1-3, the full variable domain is KAGVTQTPRYLIKTRGQQVTLSCSPISGHRSVSWYQQTPGQGLQFLFEYFSETQRNKGNFPGRFSGRQFSNSRSEMNVSTLELGDSALYLCASSLGASGNTIYFGEGSWLTVV.

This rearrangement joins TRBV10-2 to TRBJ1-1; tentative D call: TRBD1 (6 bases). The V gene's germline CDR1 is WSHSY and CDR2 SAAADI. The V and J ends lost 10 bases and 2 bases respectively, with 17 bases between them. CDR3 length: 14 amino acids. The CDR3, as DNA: TGCGCCACCGCACCGGGACACGGAAACACTGAAGCTTTCTTT. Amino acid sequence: CATAPGHGNTEAFF.

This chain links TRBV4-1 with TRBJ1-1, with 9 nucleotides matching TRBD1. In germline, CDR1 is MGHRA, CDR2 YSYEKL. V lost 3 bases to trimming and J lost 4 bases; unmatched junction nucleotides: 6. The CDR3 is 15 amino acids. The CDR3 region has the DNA TGCGCCAGCAGCCAGGGGCCGGGACAGGGCACTGAAGCTTTCTTT. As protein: CASSQGPGQGTEAFF.

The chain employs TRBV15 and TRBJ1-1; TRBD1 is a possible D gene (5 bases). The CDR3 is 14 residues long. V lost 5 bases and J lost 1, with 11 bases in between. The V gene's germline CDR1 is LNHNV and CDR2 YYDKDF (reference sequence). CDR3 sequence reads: CATSLGHPNTEAFF. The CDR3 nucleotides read TGTGCCACCAGCCTCGGACACCCGAACACTGAAGCTTTCTTT.

CDR3 DNA sequence: TGTGCCAGCAGTCACCCGGGACTAGTAAACATTCAGTACTTC. Translated, it gives CASSHPGLVNIQYF. The genes are TRBV7-2 and TRBJ2-4; TRBD2 aligns across 8 bases. Trimming cost V 6 bases and J 6 bases; bases outside gene matches: 7. The CDR3 covers 14 residues. Germline V gives CDR1 SGHTA, CDR2 FQGNSA.

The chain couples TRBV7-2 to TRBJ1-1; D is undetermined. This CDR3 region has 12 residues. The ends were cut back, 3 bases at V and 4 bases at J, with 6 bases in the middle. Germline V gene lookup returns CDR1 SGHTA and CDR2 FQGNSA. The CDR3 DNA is TGTGCCAGCAGCTTTTCTGGCACTGAAGCTTTCTTT. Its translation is CASSFSGTEAFF.

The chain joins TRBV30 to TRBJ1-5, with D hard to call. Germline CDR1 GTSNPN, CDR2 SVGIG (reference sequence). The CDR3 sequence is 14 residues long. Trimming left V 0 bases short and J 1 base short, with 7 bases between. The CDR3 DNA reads TGTGCCTGGAGTGTAGTGGCCAGCAATCAGCCCCAGCATTTT. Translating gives CAWSVVASNQPQHF.

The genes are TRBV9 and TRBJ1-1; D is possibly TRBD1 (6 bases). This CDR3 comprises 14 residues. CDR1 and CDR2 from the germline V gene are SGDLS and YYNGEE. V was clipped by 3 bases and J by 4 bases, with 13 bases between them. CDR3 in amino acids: CASSGTGWATEAFF. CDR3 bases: TGTGCCAGCAGCGGAACAGGGTGGGCCACTGAAGCTTTCTTT.

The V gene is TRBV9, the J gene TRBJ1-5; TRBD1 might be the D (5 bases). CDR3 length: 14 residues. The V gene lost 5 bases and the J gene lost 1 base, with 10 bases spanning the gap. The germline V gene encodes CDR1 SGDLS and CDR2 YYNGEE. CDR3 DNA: TGTGCCAGCAGTGCCGGGGGAAGCAATCAGCCCCAGCATTTT. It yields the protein CASSAGGSNQPQHF.

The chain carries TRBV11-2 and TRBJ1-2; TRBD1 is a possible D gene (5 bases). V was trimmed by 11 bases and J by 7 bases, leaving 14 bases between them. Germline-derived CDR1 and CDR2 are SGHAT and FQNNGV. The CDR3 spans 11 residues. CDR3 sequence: CAVPQGTGYTF. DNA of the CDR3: TGTGCCGTCCCTCAAGGGACTGGCTACACCTTC. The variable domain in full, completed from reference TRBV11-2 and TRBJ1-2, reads EAGVAQSPRYKIIEKRQSVAFWCNPISGHATLYWYQQILGQGPKLLIQFQNNGVVDDSQLPKDRFSAERLKGVDSTLKIQPAKLEDSAVYLCAVPQGTGYTFGSGTRLTVV.